The rows below give T cell receptor beta chains drawn from one sample of a study of blood T cell repertoires in COVID-19. The repertoire was sequenced with immunoSEQ multiplex PCR; TCRdb's copy has only in-frame clones and lacks some. The table lists over 200,000 clones, 88% of them singletons. Sequences were obtained from peripheral blood. These receptors were collected from a man between 18 and 29 years old with active or convalescent COVID-19. Each CDR3 is given with its conserved first and last residue.

TRBV6-2/TRBV6-3	TRBJ2-7	CASSLAGAYEQYF
TRBV6-5	TRBJ2-1	CASKPLAGAYNEQFF
TRBV27	TRBJ1-6	CASSLYRDRGSPLHF
TRBV5-4	TRBJ2-5	CASSTPGGETQYF
TRBV2	TRBJ2-5	CASSPQGGGQETQYF
TRBV7-6	TRBJ2-6	CASSLARGAGANVLTF
TRBV5-1	TRBJ2-3	CASSVGLAQDTQYF
TRBV7-6	TRBJ2-7	CASSSSGTSGSNPYEQYF
TRBV13	TRBJ2-7	CASSLVRDEQYF
TRBV6-5	TRBJ2-1	CASSSSNSYNEQFF
TRBV5-4	TRBJ1-1	CASTFKQGAANTEAFF
TRBV5-4	TRBJ1-2	CASHSQGLPYGYTF
TRBV7-9	TRBJ2-7	CASSLATGAVSYEQYF
TRBV7-9	TRBJ2-3	CASSFLGAGGGDTQYF
TRBV30	TRBJ2-5	CAWSEMSGSLQTQYF
TRBV6-5	TRBJ2-7	CASSSQRLLYF
TRBV27	TRBJ2-7	CASSAAGRSYEQYF
TRBV20-1	TRBJ2-7	CSASRGLALLLAEQYF
TRBV4-1	TRBJ1-4	CASSQAAQGNEKLFF
TRBV11-2	TRBJ2-3	CASSLSGTSGSTDTQYF
TRBV29-1	TRBJ1-3	CSADRLTGNTIYF
TRBV11-2	TRBJ1-2	CASSLESPGGYTF
TRBV19	TRBJ2-1	CASSIGQSSYNEQFF
TRBV6-6	TRBJ2-7	CASSGAEPDYEQYF
TRBV28	TRBJ1-5	CASSLLQVSNQPQHF
TRBV28	TRBJ2-3	CASSLMVGQGADTQYF
TRBV28	TRBJ1-5	CASSSYSANQPQHF
TRBV9	TRBJ2-1	CASSVTGTSGASYNEQFF
TRBV2	TRBJ1-1	CASSDPRAMNTEAFF
TRBV5-4	TRBJ2-2	CASTPLAGVSTGELFF
TRBV4-1	TRBJ2-5	CASSQGDREGETQYF